This T cell receptor beta chain derives from a study of OX40 agonist ivuxolimab in advanced cancers. The V gene's germline CDR1 is LNHDA and CDR2 SQIVND (reference sequence). V was cut by 1 base and J by 0 bases, with 6 bases left in between. The CDR3 is made up of 14 amino acids. Here immunoSEQ multiplex PCR was the method, and the copy in TCRdb shows in-frame clones only, minus some. The repertoire has about 28,000 clones, less than 85% of them found once; the top ten carry approximately 28%. Sample: CD4+ or CD8+ T cells sorted from blood, taken in a trial of the OX40 agonist ivuxolimab. This clonotype originated in an adult with an advanced solid tumor such as melanoma, head and neck, liver or kidney cancer. The genes are TRBV19 and TRBJ1-2, with D unclear. The DNA of the CDR3 is TGTGCCAGTAGTATAGGGGCCTCTAACTATGGCTACACCTTC. Protein: CASSIGASNYGYTF.